These 18 T cell receptor beta chains were all obtained from the same sample, sequenced in a study of beta chain features in type 1 diabetes. Reverse transcription of all isolated RNA meant that expressed TCRB transcripts were sequenced. This table comes from immunoSEQ multiplex PCR, and its TCRdb copy is limited to in-frame clones, with some not included. Among fewer than 650,000 clones listed, around 15% were seen once. Sequencing input: naive CD4+ T cells from blood. The receptors were sampled from a young man in good health.

The table lists this clone with a few counts. This chain uses TRBV7-2 with TRBJ2-4, with unresolved D. Germline V gene lookup returns CDR1 SGHTA and CDR2 FQGNSA. Trimming left V 1 base short and J 3 bases short, with 13 bases between. This CDR3 has 16 residues. The CDR3 loop is CASSLEPRVGKNIQYF. DNA of the CDR3: TGTGCCAGCAGCTTAGAGCCCCGGGTTGGCAAAAACATTCAGTACTTC.

This clone appeared a few times. V is TRBV6-6 and J is TRBJ2-4; D ambiguous. The V end lost 4 bases, the J end lost 0 bases, and 13 bases lay between the germline ends. The CDR3 runs 16 residues. CDR1 is MNHNY and CDR2 is SVGAGI in the germline V gene (reference sequence). Here the CDR3 DNA reads TGTGCCAGCAGTTCCCCTGGGGTGGCAGCCAAAAACATTCAGTACTTC. Amino acid sequence: CASSSPGVAAKNIQYF.

This clone was detected a few times. The chain carries TRBV21-1 and TRBJ1-6; the table's D call, TRBD1, has no DNA check behind it. TRBV21-1 is flagged as a pseudogene. The CDR3 runs to 15 residues. The chain's CDR3 is CASSATGPRNSPLHF. CDR3 bases: TGTGCCAGCAGCGCCACAGGGCCGCGGAATTCACCCCTCCACTTT.

This clone has a handful of counts. This chain joins TRBV4-3 and TRBJ2-7, with a weak D call TRBD2 (5 bases). Germline V lookup: CDR1 LGHNA, CDR2 YSLEER. Deletions cut 3 bases from V and 2 bases from J, with 14 bases between. The CDR3 runs 15 residues. The CDR3 loop reads CASSHPRGSPYEQYF. The CDR3 nucleotides read TGCGCCAGCAGCCATCCTCGGGGAAGCCCCTACGAGCAGTACTTC.

This clone was found a few times. The V and J genes are TRBV28 and TRBJ2-7, with 8 bases identical to TRBD1. Germline CDR1 MDHEN, CDR2 SYDVKM. There are 16 residues in the CDR3. The J segment lost 3 bases and the V segment lost 7 bases, leaving 14 bases of the junction unmatched. As DNA, the CDR3 is TGTGCCAGCATCCCCGGCTGGGGACAGGTCCTCTACGAGCAGTACTTC. Amino acid sequence: CASIPGWGQVLYEQYF. Filled out from reference TRBV28 and TRBJ2-7, the complete variable domain reads DVKVTQSSRYLVKRTGEKVFLECVQDMDHENMFWYRQDPGLGLRLIYFSYDVKMKEKGDIPEGYSVSREKKERFSLILESASTNQTSMYLCASIPGWGQVLYEQYFGPGTRLTVT.

V is TRBV7-2 and J is TRBJ2-3; 13 bases agree with TRBD2. J gave up 1 base and V 5 bases, and 6 bases lay outside the gene matches. Germline-derived CDR1 and CDR2 are SGHTA and FQGNSA. This CDR3 has 17 residues. The CDR3 DNA reads TGTGCCAGCAGCCGGACTAGCGGGGGTCGGGGCACAGATACGCAGTATTTT. Amino acid sequence: CASSRTSGGRGTDTQYF. The full variable domain, in which reference TRBV7-2 and TRBJ2-3 provide the parts outside the CDR3, is GAGVSQSPSNKVTEKGKDVELRCDPISGHTALYWYRQSLGQGLEFLIYFQGNSAPDKSGLPSDRFSAERTGGSVSTLTIQRTQQEDSAVYLCASSRTSGGRGTDTQYFGPGTRLTVL.

The sample holds a few counts of this clone. V and J are TRBV29-1 and TRBJ2-4, with 8 bases fitting TRBD1. Germline V lookup: CDR1 SQVTM, CDR2 ANQGSEA. With V trimmed by 2 bases and J by 6 bases, 9 bases remained unmatched. The CDR3 contains 15 residues. CDR3 residues: CSVENSGTGPNIQYF. The CDR3 DNA sequence: TGCAGCGTTGAAAACTCCGGGACAGGACCAAACATTCAGTACTTC.

The V and J genes are TRBV27 and TRBJ1-1; possibly TRBD1 for D (5 bases). This CDR3 contains 18 residues. V was clipped by 6 bases and J by 2 bases, with 25 bases between them. Germline V gives CDR1 MNHEY, CDR2 SMNVEV (reference sequence). CDR3 DNA: TGTGCCAGCAGCCCAAAAGCTGTCAGGGTTTCGAGAAACACTGAAGCTTTCTTT. Protein product: CASSPKAVRVSRNTEAFF.

The V and J genes are TRBV5-1 and TRBJ1-1; 9 bases fit TRBD1. This CDR3 contains 17 residues. Germline V CDR1 and CDR2: SGHRS, YFSETQ. V dropped 2 bases and J dropped 3; count of bases not matched to a gene: 11. In DNA, the CDR3 is TGCGCCAGCAGCTTTCCTCGAACACAGGGGGCGGACACTGAAGCTTTCTTT. It yields the protein CASSFPRTQGADTEAFF.

The V call is TRBV25-1, the J call TRBJ2-7; 10 nucleotides line up with TRBD1. CDR1 and CDR2 from the germline V gene are MGHDK and SYGVNS. V shed 6 bases, J shed 2 bases, and the junction held 10 bases outside the gene matches. This CDR3 region has 16 residues. The CDR3: CASRSVGQGGTYEQYF. The DNA of the CDR3 is TGTGCCAGCAGATCAGTTGGACAGGGGGGGACCTACGAGCAGTACTTC.

This clone was picked up a small number of times. In DNA form, the CDR3 reads TGTGCCAGCAGCTTGGCAGACAGGGAACAAGAGACCCAGTACTTC. This codes for CASSLADREQETQYF. The rearrangement links TRBV4-2 to TRBJ2-5, with 7 nucleotides matching TRBD1. V gave up 5 bases and J gave up 2 bases; unmatched junction bases: 8. The CDR3 has 15 amino acids. Germline V gene data show CDR1 as LGHNA and CDR2 as YNFKEQ.

This clone came up a few times. The V gene is TRBV5-1, the J gene TRBJ1-4; no clear D gene. This CDR3 has 15 residues. V shed 0 bases and J shed 3 bases, with 9 bases lying between them. Germline V CDR1 and CDR2: SGHRS, YFSETQ. CDR3 nucleotide sequence: TGCGCCAGCAGCTTGGATGGATTGGCTAATGAAAAACTGTTTTTT. It codes for CASSLDGLANEKLFF.

The chain joins TRBV18 to TRBJ2-5, with D unclear. Germline values: CDR1 KGHSH, CDR2 LQKENI. Trimming removed 3 bases at V and 1 base at J, with 9 bases between. The CDR3 is made up of 14 amino acids. The CDR3 reads CASSPRLFQETQYF. CDR3 bases: TGTGCCAGCTCACCGAGGTTATTCCAAGAGACCCAGTACTTC.

The CDR3 loop is CAWMYGGKLFF. The CDR3 DNA sequence: TGTGCCTGGATGTACGGTGGAAAACTGTTTTTT. The chain joins TRBV30 to TRBJ1-4; D not resolved. The CDR3 loop spans 11 amino acids. V lost 4 bases and J 10 bases, leaving 10 bases between the germline ends. Per germline, CDR1 GTSNPN and CDR2 SVGIG (reference sequence).

This sequence joins TRBV2 and TRBJ1-1, with D possibly TRBD1 on 6 matching bases. V lost 6 bases and J 1 base, leaving 15 bases between the germline ends. Germline V gene data show CDR1 as SNHLY and CDR2 as FYNNEI. The CDR3 is made up of 15 amino acids. For the CDR3, the DNA is TGTGCCAGCAGGAAGAGACAGGAGGGGAACACTGAAGCTTTCTTT. It is translated as CASRKRQEGNTEAFF.

This clone was observed a handful of times. V gene TRBV7-2 combines with J gene TRBJ1-1, with D possibly TRBD1 on 5 matching bases. The CDR3 covers 15 residues. Germline V lookup: CDR1 SGHTA, CDR2 FQGNSA. With 0 bases removed from V and 1 base from J, the gap between germline ends came to 9 bases. The CDR3 DNA reads TGTGCCAGCAGCTTAGCGGGGGTGGCGAACACTGAAGCTTTCTTT. This gives the protein CASSLAGVANTEAFF.

This clone was picked up a small number of times. V is TRBV7-3 and J is TRBJ2-7, with TRBD1 identical over 12 bases. Trimming cost V 5 bases and J 5 bases; bases outside gene matches: 10. The germline V gene encodes CDR1 SGHTA and CDR2 FQGTGA. The CDR3 extends over 16 amino acids. CDR3 loop: CASSPTGQGAYHEQYF. The DNA of the CDR3 is TGTGCCAGCAGCCCCACGGGACAGGGGGCTTACCACGAGCAGTACTTC.

This clone was seen only a few times. This chain joins TRBV28 and TRBJ2-7; 10 positions match TRBD2. CDR3 length: 14 amino acids. With 6 bases clipped from V and 2 bases from J, the junction kept 4 bases outside the gene matches. Per the germline V gene, CDR1 is MDHEN and CDR2 is SYDVKM. CDR3 in DNA: TGTGCCAGCAGGAGGAGCGGGAGGGCCTACGAGCAGTACTTC. This encodes CASRRSGRAYEQYF.